This TCR beta chain was retrieved from a study of regulatory T cells in long-lasting Graves disease. Regarding time point: newly diagnosed GD, antithyroid drugs for less than 3 months. Making the TCR library involved RNA that had been extracted from PBMCs. CDR3-region Arm-PCR and iRepertoire HTBI primers produced the TCR beta libraries. TCRdb passed the multiplex PCR reads through MiXCR, listing each CDR3 protein once. The data contain fewer than 650,000 distinct CDR3 sequences, 16% of them seen just once; the ten biggest clones take up 15% to 20%. Trimming removed 4 bases at V and 4 bases at J, with 14 bases between. CDR3 length: 14 residues. From germline, CDR1 is SGHKS and CDR2 YYEKEE (reference sequence). Regarding this clonotype: A much larger clone lies one base from this, so it may be a read error.

This same sample was also part of a study on T cells in Graves' hyperthyroidism and ophthalmopathy.

This clonotype was sampled from a woman younger than 45 with Graves disease. The chain employs TRBV5-5 and TRBJ1-1, with a possible D match to TRBD1 (6 bases). The sequencing here drew on peripheral blood mononuclear cells (PBMCs), taken at new diagnosis, from a patient treated with antithyroid drugs. In DNA form, the CDR3 reads TGTGCCAGCAGCCGGGGGGACAAAGTCACTGAAGCTTTCTTT. This codes for CASSRGDKVTEAFF.